This TCR beta chain was profiled in a study of T-cell memory formation after mild COVID-19. Notes on the study in general: Mainly CM and EM harbored the contracting CD4+ clones; mainly EMRA harbored the CD8+ ones. Pre-infection memory showed some responding clones, and this suggested that cross-reactive memory joined.

TCRdb used MiXCR to reprocess the 5' RACE reads, holding one entry per CDR3 protein. The sample comprises about 560,000 distinct CDR3 sequences, approximately 18% of which are singletons, and around 13% rests with the top ten. Concerning this clonotype itself: Its antigen is still unknown.

CDR1 is KGHSH and CDR2 is LQKENI in the germline V gene. Trimming left V 1 base short and J 7 bases short, with 7 bases between. This CDR3 contains 12 residues. The V gene is TRBV18, the J gene TRBJ1-1; unclear D gene. The specimen was PBMCs or a T cell subset sorted from them (not recorded which). The receptor was isolated from an adult woman who had mild COVID-19 (a few samples of this study predate the infection). Cell type and time point are not known. This chain's CDR3 is CASSPQGREAFF. In DNA form, the CDR3 reads TGTGCCAGCTCACCACAGGGCCGTGAAGCTTTCTTT.